Shown below are 20 T cell receptor beta chains from a single sample sequenced in a study of PD-1 blockade in classical Hodgkin lymphoma. The time point is: cycle 4 day 1 (C4D1), after around six weeks of nivolumab. Every patient relapsed after autologous stem cell transplantation, and brentuximab vedotin exposure varied. Sequencing was performed with immunoSEQ multiplex PCR; in TCRdb, only in-frame clones are kept and a portion is missing. Here the sample spans 23,000 or so clones, approximately 85% being singletons. Here the sequenced sample was peripheral blood mononuclear cells (PBMCs), taken before the fourth cycle of nivolumab. These receptors all come from a human donor with classical Hodgkin lymphoma.

This clone has a handful of counts. CDR3 in DNA: TGTGCCAGCAGCCGGACAGGGGACAATGAGCAGTTCTTC. Translating it yields CASSRTGDNEQFF. This sequence joins TRBV7-3 and TRBJ2-1, with 9 bases identical to TRBD1. J lost 5 bases, V lost 5 bases, and 1 base had no gene match. The CDR3 totals 13 residues. CDR1 is SGHTA, CDR2 FQGTGA, per germline.

This clone was seen only a few times. The rearrangement links TRBV7-9 to TRBJ2-5; tentative D call: TRBD2 (5 bases). CDR1 and CDR2 from the germline V gene are SEHNR and FQNEAQ (reference sequence). Deletions cut 4 bases from V and 7 bases from J, with 13 bases between. CDR3 length: 13 residues. CDR3 protein: CASSSASIGTQYF. The DNA for the CDR3 is TGTGCCAGCAGCTCGGCTAGCATAGGGACCCAGTACTTC.

By share, this clone counts as medium-sized. The rearrangement uses TRBV6-5 and TRBJ2-1; D is perhaps TRBD1 or TRBD2 (5 bases each). The CDR3 runs 13 residues. CDR1 is MNHEY and CDR2 is SVGAGI in the germline V gene. The V end was cut by 2 bases, the J end by 8 bases, with 10 bases between. This chain's CDR3 is CASSYNGADEQFF. The DNA of the CDR3 is TGTGCCAGCAGTTACAACGGGGCGGATGAGCAGTTCTTC.

The CDR3 here is CASSPERPSSYNSPLHF. CDR3 nucleotide sequence: TGTGCCAGCTCACCAGAAAGACCAAGCTCCTATAATTCACCCCTCCACTTT. The chain combines TRBV18 with TRBJ1-6; D is undetermined. Trimming pared 2 bases from V and 0 bases from J, leaving 11 bases between. Germline CDR1 and CDR2: KGHSH and LQKENI. The CDR3 totals 17 residues.

This clone was seen a single time. The rearrangement uses TRBV25-1 and TRBJ1-2, with D possibly matching TRBD1 (5 bases). Germline CDR1 MGHDK, CDR2 SYGVNS. This CDR3 has 11 residues. Trimming shortened V by 4 bases and J by 6 bases, and 6 bases separated the two germline ends. For the CDR3, the DNA is TGTGCCAGCAGTGTGGGGCATGGCTACACCTTC. Its protein is CASSVGHGYTF.

CDR3 sequence: CASSLEPGDYEQYF. CDR3 in DNA: TGTGCCAGCAGCTTAGAGCCGGGGGACTACGAGCAGTACTTC. This chain uses TRBV7-4 with TRBJ2-7, with D maybe TRBD2 (6 bases). The ends were cut back, 1 base at V and 3 bases at J, with 10 bases in the middle. CDR3 size: 14 residues. Germline V gives CDR1 SGHVT, CDR2 SQSDAQ.

The DNA for the CDR3 is TGTGCCAGTAGTATATACCTTAGCACTGAAGCTTTCTTT. Residues: CASSIYLSTEAFF. This rearrangement joins TRBV19 to TRBJ1-1; D unresolved. Trimming cost V 2 bases and J 4 bases, with 8 bases left between them. CDR1 and CDR2 from the germline V gene are LNHDA and SQIVND (reference sequence). This CDR3 has 13 residues.

The CDR3 sequence: CASSQEQTSGLNEQFF. CDR3 sequence (DNA): TGCGCCAGCAGCCAAGAGCAGACTAGCGGGCTAAATGAGCAGTTCTTC. The genes are TRBV4-3 and TRBJ2-1; 10 nucleotides line up with TRBD2. Trimming took 0 bases from V and 7 from J; bases not matched to a gene: 6. Germline-derived CDR1 and CDR2 are LGHNA and YSLEER. This CDR3 spans 16 amino acids.

The chain joins TRBV7-9 to TRBJ2-3; 10 bases match TRBD2. The CDR3 consists of 15 residues. Germline V gene lookup returns CDR1 SEHNR and CDR2 FQNEAQ (reference sequence). The V gene end was trimmed by 3 bases and the J gene end by 4 bases; junction bases not matched to a gene: 4. CDR3 DNA sequence: TGTGCCAGCAGCTTTTGGCTAGCGGGAGCAGATACGCAGTATTTT. It encodes CASSFWLAGADTQYF.

This clone is labeled as medium-sized. CDR3 in amino acids: CASSLQGQGNSPLHF. The CDR3 DNA sequence: TGTGCCAGCAGCTTACAGGGACAGGGCAACTCACCCCTCCACTTT. The chain couples TRBV7-3 to TRBJ1-6, with 9 bases fitting TRBD1. V lost 2 bases and J lost 10; bases outside the gene matches: 6. The CDR3 runs to 15 residues. Per the germline V gene, CDR1 is SGHTA and CDR2 is FQGTGA.

The chain carries TRBV7-9 and TRBJ1-2; a weak D match, TRBD1 (6 bases). This CDR3 is built from 17 residues. Germline V gives CDR1 SEHNR, CDR2 FQNEAQ (reference sequence). V lost 4 bases, J lost 2 bases, and 20 bases lay in between. CDR3 protein: CASSSPARGGENYGYTF. CDR3 DNA: TGTGCCAGCAGCTCCCCAGCCAGGGGTGGGGAGAACTATGGCTACACCTTC. The entire variable domain, with the rest obtained from reference TRBV7-9 and TRBJ1-2, is as follows: DTGVSQNPRHKITKRGQNVTFRCDPISEHNRLYWYRQTLGQGPEFLTYFQNEAQLEKSRLLSDRFSAERPKGSFSTLEIQRTEQGDSAMYLCASSSPARGGENYGYTFGSGTRLTVV.

This rearrangement joins TRBV7-2 to TRBJ2-5; D unresolved. V lost 5 bases and J lost 1, with 11 bases in between. The CDR3 totals 14 residues. Per the germline V gene, CDR1 is SGHTA and CDR2 is FQGNSA. Written as DNA, the CDR3 is TGTGCCAGCAGCCTCAGACGGTCCCAAGAGACCCAGTACTTC. Its protein is CASSLRRSQETQYF.

The genes are TRBV6-1 and TRBJ1-4; tentatively, D is TRBD1 (5 bases). Trimming cost V 7 bases and J 2 bases, with 11 bases left between them. CDR1 is MNHNS, CDR2 SASEGT, per germline. The CDR3 consists of 14 residues. The DNA of the CDR3 is TGTGCCAGCATGTCCAGGGTGACTAATGAAAAACTGTTTTTT. Amino acids: CASMSRVTNEKLFF.

The chain carries TRBV10-3 and TRBJ2-3, with a tentative D call TRBD1 (5 bases). With 4 bases removed from V and 2 bases from J, the gap between germline ends came to 19 bases. In germline, CDR1 is ENHRY, CDR2 SYGVKD. This CDR3 is 17 amino acids long. For the CDR3, the DNA is TGTGCCATCAGTGCCCCATCAGGGAAGAGGTTCACAGATACGCAGTATTTT. Translating gives CAISAPSGKRFTDTQYF.

This rearrangement joins TRBV19 to TRBJ2-7, with a weak D call TRBD2 (5 bases). Trimming cost V 3 bases and J 2 bases, with 8 bases left between them. The CDR3 runs 13 residues. CDR1 and CDR2 (germline): LNHDA, SQIVND (reference sequence). CDR3 sequence reads: CASSIGIPYEQYF. The CDR3 nucleotides read TGTGCCAGTAGTATCGGGATTCCCTACGAGCAGTACTTC.

The CDR3 DNA is TGTGCCAGCAGCTTGGCGGGATCCCAAGAGACCCAGTACTTC. As protein: CASSLAGSQETQYF. The V call is TRBV5-4, the J call TRBJ2-5; possibly TRBD2 for D (5 bases). The CDR3 consists of 14 residues. Trimming removed 0 bases at V and 1 base at J, with 7 bases between. Germline CDR1 is SGHNT and CDR2 is YYREEE (reference sequence).

This chain uses TRBV5-8 with TRBJ2-7; TRBD1 matches at 10 bases. The germline CDR1 and CDR2 sequences are SGHTS and YDEGEE. CDR3 size: 15 residues. V lost 4 bases, J lost 4 bases, and 8 bases stayed unmatched. The DNA for the CDR3 is TGTGCCAGCAGCCACACCGGGACAGGGGTATACGAGCAGTACTTC. It is translated as CASSHTGTGVYEQYF. Supplemented by reference TRBV5-8 and TRBJ2-7, the full variable domain reads EAGVTQSPTHLIKTRGQQATLRCSPISGHTSVYWYQQALGLGLQFLLWYDEGEERNRGNFPPRFSGRQFPNYSSELNVNALELEDSALYLCASSHTGTGVYEQYFGPGTRLTVT.

CDR3 nucleotides: TGTGCCAGCAGTCAAATATACGGGAGCTCTGGGGCCAACGTCCTGACTTTC. It is translated as CASSQIYGSSGANVLTF. The genes are TRBV2 and TRBJ2-6, with D possibly being TRBD2 (6 bases). The germline V gene encodes CDR1 SNHLY and CDR2 FYNNEI. The CDR3 loop spans 17 amino acids. V dropped 5 bases and J dropped 0 bases, with 14 bases sitting between them.

This clone was counted a single time. This chain connects TRBV16 to TRBJ2-3, with D unclear. The ends were cut back, 8 bases at V and 2 bases at J, with 8 bases in the middle. CDR3 size: 12 residues. Germline V lookup: CDR1 KGHSY, CDR2 FQNENV. The CDR3 region is CASGLTTDTQYF. CDR3 nucleotide sequence: TGTGCCAGCGGTCTTACCACAGATACGCAGTATTTT.

The gene calls are TRBV30 and TRBJ2-3; TRBD2 matches at 9 bases. CDR1 GTSNPN and CDR2 SVGIG come from the germline V gene (reference sequence). Trimming took 2 bases from V and 0 from J; bases not matched to a gene: 0. CDR3 size: 14 residues. In DNA form, the CDR3 reads TGTGCCTGGAGTACTAGCGGGAGCACAGATACGCAGTATTTT. Translated, it gives CAWSTSGSTDTQYF.